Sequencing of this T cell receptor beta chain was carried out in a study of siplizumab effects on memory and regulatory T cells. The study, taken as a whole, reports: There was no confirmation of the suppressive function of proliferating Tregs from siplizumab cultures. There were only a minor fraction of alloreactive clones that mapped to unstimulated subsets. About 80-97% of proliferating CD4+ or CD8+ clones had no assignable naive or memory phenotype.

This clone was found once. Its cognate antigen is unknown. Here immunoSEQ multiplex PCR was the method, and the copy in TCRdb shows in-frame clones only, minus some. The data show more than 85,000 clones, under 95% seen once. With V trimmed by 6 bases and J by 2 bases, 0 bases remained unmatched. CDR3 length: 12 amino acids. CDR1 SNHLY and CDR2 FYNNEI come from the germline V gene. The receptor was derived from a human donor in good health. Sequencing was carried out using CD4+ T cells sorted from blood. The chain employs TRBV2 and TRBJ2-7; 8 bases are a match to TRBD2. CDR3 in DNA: TGTGCCAGCAGGGGACTAGCCTACGAGCAGTACTTC. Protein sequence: CASRGLAYEQYF.